Given below is one TCR beta chain in context. This clone has only a few counts. No antigen is known for it. No base-level quality is on record; no much larger clone is a single base apart. V ends up 5 bases short and J 2 bases short, with an unmatched junction base count of 3. The CDR3, from cysteine to phenylalanine, totals 12 residues. The sequence is cut down to CDR3 DNA, 36 bases in frame from base 1. Taken from the germline V gene (reference sequence), the CDR1 and CDR2 loops are GTSNPN and SVGIG. This sample was taken from a study of beta chain features in type 1 diabetes (dated by TCRdb to 2016 to 2018). Notes on the research overall: Mean age, gender distribution, total cell number and subset yield did not differ between patients and healthy donors. A total of 85 million to 110 million sorted cells were examined across all samples, and RNA yield correlated strongly with the number of cells per subset. In the study, TCRB repertoires of sorted circulating CD4+ T cell subsets from recently diagnosed type 1 diabetes patients were compared with those of matched healthy donors. Whereas all 30 or so donors provided naive and central memory subsets, regulatory and stem cell-like memory subsets were isolated from just 8 patients and roughly eight healthy donors.

From each donor, a single peripheral blood sample of 100 to 150 mL on average was drawn into heparinised tubes. A BD FACSAria II was used to sort naive, central memory, regulatory and stem cell-like memory CD4+ T cells with a panel that included CD45RO, CCR7, CD25, CD127, CD95 and CD27. All sorted populations exceeded 95% purity. PBMCs were isolated right away by Lymphoprep density gradient centrifugation and were stained directly, without culture. Samples were stained and sorted in pairs, with one healthy donor and one patient per experiment, so that batch effects were minimized. The entire amount of isolated RNA was reverse transcribed using the High Capacity cDNA Reverse Transcription Kit, so the sequenced TCRB transcripts were expressed ones. Naive, central memory and regulatory T cell samples underwent deep immunoSEQ sequencing, averaging about 3.57 million total reads per sample. After sorted cells were lysed in RLT buffer, RNA was extracted with DNase-treated RNeasy Micro or Mini kits, with the choice depending on cell number. Each cell subset was processed on its own to prevent cross-contamination, while patient and healthy donor samples were processed together. Using the immunoSEQ multiplex PCR, TCRB sequences were amplified from cDNA into 87-bp fragments spanning the CDR3 region. Amplicons were sequenced on the Illumina HiSeq platform. The paper's data handling went like this. PCR bias was computationally corrected using synthetic template baselines, reads within Hamming distance 2 were collapsed, and singletons that could not be merged were discarded. Reads were aligned against IMGT to assign V, D and J genes, CDR3 length and insertions or deletions at six rearrangement sites. Clonotype counts were normalized to sorted cell number within each subset before computing true diversity and Gini coefficients with the tcR R package. Repertoire sharing was quantified using the overlap coefficient calculated on TCRB nucleotide sequences. Out-of-frame TCRB sequences from naive cells were analyzed as a proxy for the pre-selection repertoire. As stored in TCRdb, this immuneACCESS dataset retains in-frame rearrangements with V and J assigned. A fraction of the clones does not appear; measured against another copy, unresolved V genes explain less than half of the discrepancy, and the remainder lacks a known reason. That table is the source of V, J and clone size, and D and trimming were worked out from the DNA. This sample holds some 640,000 clones; roughly an eighth were observed only once. The ten most abundant clones make up approximately 0.039% of the sample.

General conclusions and limits of the study: A moderate but significant shortening of TCRB CDR3 length was observed in type 1 diabetes patients in all four CD4+ subsets. Naive, central memory and regulatory TCRB repertoires appeared more similar among patients than among healthy donors. Shorter templates might be favored by PCR, yet because patient and control samples were amplified and corrected together, any such skew would affect both groups equally. At VDJ recombination sites, patients with type 1 diabetes made fewer insertions and deleted more nucleotides, a pattern implying thymic rearrangement abnormalities. Because cDNA rather than genomic DNA was sequenced, highly expressing activated cells could have been over-represented, although no difference in activation and CD3 levels was found between groups. Because small numbers of individuals were included in the HLA sub-analyses, any influence of HLA type on TCRB rearrangement was left unresolved.

Input material: naive CD4+ T cells from blood. Interpreted using the paper, the cell subset or site label stands for: true naive CD4+ T cells. The sequence joins TRBV30 to TRBJ2-7, with TRBD2 matching 7 junction bases. This sequence was found in a man between 18 and 29 years old with type 1 diabetes. The DNA sequence is given as TGTGCCTGGGGGAGGGCAGCCTACGAGCAGTACTTC. Its protein product is CAWGRAAYEQYF.